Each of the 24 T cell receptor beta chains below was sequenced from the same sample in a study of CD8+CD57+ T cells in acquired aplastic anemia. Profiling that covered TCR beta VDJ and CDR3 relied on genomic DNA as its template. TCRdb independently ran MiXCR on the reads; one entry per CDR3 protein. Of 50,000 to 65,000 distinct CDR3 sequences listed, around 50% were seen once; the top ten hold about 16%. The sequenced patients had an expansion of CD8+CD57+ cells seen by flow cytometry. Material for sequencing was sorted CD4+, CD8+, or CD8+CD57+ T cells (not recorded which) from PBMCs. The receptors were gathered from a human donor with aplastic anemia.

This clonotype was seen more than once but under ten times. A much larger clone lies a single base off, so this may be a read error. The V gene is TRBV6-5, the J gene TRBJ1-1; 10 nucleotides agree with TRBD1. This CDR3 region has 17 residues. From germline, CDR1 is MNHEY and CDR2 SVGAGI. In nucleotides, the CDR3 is TGTGACAGCAGTTACTCGACAGGGGGCGCGTACCGGGCTGAAGCTTTCTTT. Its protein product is CDSSYSTGGAYRAEAFF.

CDR3 coding DNA: TGTGCCAGCAGCTTAGGACAGGGGATCACTGAAGCTTTCTTT. It codes for CASSLGQGITEAFF. This rearrangement joins TRBV7-2 to TRBJ1-1; 8 positions match TRBD1. CDR3 length: 14 residues. V trimming: 1 base; J trimming: 4 bases; junction bases outside the gene matches: 2. Germline V gene lookup returns CDR1 SGHTA and CDR2 FQGNSA.

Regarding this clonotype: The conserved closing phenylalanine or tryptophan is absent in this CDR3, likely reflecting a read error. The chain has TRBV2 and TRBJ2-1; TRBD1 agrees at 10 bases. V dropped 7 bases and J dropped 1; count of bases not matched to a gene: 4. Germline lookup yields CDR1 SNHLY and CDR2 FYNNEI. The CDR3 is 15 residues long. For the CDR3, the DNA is TGTGCCAGCACGACAGGGGGCGAATCCTACAATGAGCAGTTCCTC. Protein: CASTTGGESYNEQFL.

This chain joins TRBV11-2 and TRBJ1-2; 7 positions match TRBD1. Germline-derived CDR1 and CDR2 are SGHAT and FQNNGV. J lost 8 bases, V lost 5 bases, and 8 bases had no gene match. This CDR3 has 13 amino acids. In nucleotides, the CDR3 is TGTGCCAGCAGCGCCACAGGGGTATCCGGCTACACCTTC. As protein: CASSATGVSGYTF.

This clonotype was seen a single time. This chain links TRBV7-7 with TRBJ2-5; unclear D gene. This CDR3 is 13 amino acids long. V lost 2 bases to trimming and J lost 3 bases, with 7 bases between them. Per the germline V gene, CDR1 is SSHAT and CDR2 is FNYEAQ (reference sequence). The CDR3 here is CASSLQYEETQYF. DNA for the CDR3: TGTGCCAGCAGCTTACAGTACGAAGAGACCCAGTACTTC.

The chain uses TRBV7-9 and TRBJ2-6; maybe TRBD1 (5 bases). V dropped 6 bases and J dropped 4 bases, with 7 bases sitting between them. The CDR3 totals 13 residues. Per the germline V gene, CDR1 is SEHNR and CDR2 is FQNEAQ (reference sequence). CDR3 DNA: TGTGCCAGCAGAGGGGTCGGGGCCAACGTCCTGACTTTC. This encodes CASRGVGANVLTF.

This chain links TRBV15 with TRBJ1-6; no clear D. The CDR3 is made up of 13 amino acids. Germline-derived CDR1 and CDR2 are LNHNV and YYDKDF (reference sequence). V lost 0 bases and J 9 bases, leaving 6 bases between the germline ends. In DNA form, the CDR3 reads TGTGCCACCAGCAGAGATCTAGGTTCACCCCTCCACTTT. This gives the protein CATSRDLGSPLHF.

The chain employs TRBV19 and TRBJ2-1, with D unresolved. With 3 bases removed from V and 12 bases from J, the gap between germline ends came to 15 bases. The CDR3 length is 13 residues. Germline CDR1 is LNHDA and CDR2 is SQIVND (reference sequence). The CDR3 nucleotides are TGTGCCAGTAGTATCGGGCTAGTGTGGGGGCAGTTCTTC. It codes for CASSIGLVWGQFF.

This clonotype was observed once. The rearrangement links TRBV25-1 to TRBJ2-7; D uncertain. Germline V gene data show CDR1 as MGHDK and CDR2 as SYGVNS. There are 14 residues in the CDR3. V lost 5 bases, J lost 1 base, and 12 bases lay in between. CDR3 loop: CASSSSLESYEQYF. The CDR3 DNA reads TGTGCCAGCAGTTCCAGCCTCGAATCCTACGAGCAGTACTTC.

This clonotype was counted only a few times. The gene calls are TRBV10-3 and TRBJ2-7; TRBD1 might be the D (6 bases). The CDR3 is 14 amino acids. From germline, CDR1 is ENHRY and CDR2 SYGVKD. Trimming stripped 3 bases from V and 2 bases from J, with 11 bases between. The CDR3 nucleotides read TGTGCCATCAGTGATGACAGGAGAACCTACGAGCAGTACTTC. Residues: CAISDDRRTYEQYF.

The DNA of the CDR3 is TGTGCCAGCAGCCTAGCGGGGGGGCCGGACGAGCAGTACTTC. This gives the protein CASSLAGGPDEQYF. The gene calls are TRBV19 and TRBJ2-7; the match to TRBD2 covers 12 bases. With V trimmed by 9 bases and J by 5 bases, 8 bases remained unmatched. The length of the CDR3 is 14 residues. Germline loops: CDR1 LNHDA, CDR2 SQIVND (reference sequence).

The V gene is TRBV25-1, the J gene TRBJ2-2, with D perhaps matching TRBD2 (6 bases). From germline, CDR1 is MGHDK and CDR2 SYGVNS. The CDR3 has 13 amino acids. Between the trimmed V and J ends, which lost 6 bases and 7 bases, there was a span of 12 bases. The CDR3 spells CASRNLAIGELFF. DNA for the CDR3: TGTGCCAGCAGAAACCTAGCGATCGGGGAGCTGTTTTTT.

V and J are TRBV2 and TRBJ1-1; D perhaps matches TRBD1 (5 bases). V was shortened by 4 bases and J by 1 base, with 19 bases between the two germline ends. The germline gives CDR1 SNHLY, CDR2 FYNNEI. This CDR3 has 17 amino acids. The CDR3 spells CASSAPRDGAPNTEAFF. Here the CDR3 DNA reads TGTGCCAGCAGTGCTCCCCGGGACGGAGCTCCGAACACTGAAGCTTTCTTT. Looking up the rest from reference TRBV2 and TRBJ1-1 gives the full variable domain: EPEVTQTPSHQVTQMGQEVILRCVPISNHLYFYWYRQILGQKVEFLVSFYNNEISEKSEIFDDQFSVERPDGSNFTLKIRSTKLEDSAMYFCASSAPRDGAPNTEAFFGQGTRLTVV.

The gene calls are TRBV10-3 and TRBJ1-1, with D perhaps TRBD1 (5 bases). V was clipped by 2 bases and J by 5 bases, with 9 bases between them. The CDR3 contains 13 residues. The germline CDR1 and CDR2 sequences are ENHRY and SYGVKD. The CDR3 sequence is CAISEGGGTEAFF. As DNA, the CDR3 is TGTGCCATCAGTGAGGGGGGAGGGACTGAAGCTTTCTTT.

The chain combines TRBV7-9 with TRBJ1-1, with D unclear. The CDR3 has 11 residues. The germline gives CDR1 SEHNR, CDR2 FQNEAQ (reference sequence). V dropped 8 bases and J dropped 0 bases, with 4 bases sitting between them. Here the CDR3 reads CASGMNTEAFF. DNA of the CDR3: TGTGCCAGCGGGATGAACACTGAAGCTTTCTTT.

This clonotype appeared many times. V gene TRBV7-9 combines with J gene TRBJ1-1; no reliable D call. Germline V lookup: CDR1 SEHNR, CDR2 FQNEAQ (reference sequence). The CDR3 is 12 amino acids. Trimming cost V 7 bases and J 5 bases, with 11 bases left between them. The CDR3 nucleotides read TGTGCCAGCAACGTAGGGAGAACTGAAGCTTTCTTT. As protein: CASNVGRTEAFF.

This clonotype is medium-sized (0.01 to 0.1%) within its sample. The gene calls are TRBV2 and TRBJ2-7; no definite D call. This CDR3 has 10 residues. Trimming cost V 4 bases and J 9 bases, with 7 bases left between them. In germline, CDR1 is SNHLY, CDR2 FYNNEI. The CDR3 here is CASSGTRQYV. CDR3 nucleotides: TGTGCCAGCAGTGGGACCAGGCAGTACGTC.

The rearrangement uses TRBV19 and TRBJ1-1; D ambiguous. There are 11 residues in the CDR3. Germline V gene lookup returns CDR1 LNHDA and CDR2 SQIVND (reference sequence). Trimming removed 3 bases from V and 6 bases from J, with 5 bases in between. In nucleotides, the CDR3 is TGTGCCAGTAGTATCCGGTCTGAAGCTTTCTTT. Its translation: CASSIRSEAFF.

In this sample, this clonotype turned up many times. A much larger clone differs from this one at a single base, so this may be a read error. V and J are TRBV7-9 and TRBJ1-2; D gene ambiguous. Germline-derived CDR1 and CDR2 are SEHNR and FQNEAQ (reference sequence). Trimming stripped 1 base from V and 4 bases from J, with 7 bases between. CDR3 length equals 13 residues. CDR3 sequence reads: CASSLVVTYGYTF. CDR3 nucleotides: TGTGCCAGCAGCTTAGTGGTAACCTATGGCTACACCTTC.

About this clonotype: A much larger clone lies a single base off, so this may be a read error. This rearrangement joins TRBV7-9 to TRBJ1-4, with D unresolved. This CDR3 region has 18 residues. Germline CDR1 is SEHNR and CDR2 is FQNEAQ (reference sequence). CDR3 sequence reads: CASSPRMVDLATNGKLFF. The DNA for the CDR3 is TGTGCCAGCAGCCCCCGGATGGTGGATCTTGCAACTAATGGAAAACTGTTTTTT.

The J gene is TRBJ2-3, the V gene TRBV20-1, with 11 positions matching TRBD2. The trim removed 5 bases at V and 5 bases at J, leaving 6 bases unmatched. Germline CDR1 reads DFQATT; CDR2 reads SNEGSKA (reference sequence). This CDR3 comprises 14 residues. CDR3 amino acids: CSAYSGGAIDTQYF. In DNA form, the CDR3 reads TGCAGTGCTTATAGCGGGGGGGCGATAGATACGCAGTATTTT.

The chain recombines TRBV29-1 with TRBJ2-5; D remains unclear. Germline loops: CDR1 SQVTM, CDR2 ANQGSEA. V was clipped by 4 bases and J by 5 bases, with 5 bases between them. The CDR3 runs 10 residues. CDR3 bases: TGCAGCGTTGCCCACGAGACCCAGTACTTC. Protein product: CSVAHETQYF. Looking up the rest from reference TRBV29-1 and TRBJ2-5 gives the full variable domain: SAVISQKPSRDICQRGTSLTIQCQVDSQVTMMFWYRQQPGQSLTLIATANQGSEATYESGFVIDKFPISRPNLTFSTLTVSNMSPEDSSIYLCSVAHETQYFGPGTRLLVL.

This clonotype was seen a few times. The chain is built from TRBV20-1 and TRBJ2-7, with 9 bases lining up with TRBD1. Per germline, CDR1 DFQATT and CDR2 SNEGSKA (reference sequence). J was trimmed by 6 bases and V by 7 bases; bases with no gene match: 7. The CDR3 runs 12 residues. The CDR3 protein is CSGGTGSLEQYF. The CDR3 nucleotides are TGCAGTGGAGGGACAGGGTCTCTCGAGCAGTACTTC.

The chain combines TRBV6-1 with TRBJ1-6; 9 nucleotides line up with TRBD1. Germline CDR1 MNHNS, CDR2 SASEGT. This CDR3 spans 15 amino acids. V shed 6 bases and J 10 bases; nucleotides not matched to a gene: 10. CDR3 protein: CASSMGDREASPLHF. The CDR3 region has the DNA TGTGCCAGCAGCATGGGGGACAGGGAGGCGTCACCCCTCCACTTT.